This TCR beta chain appears in the sequencing data of a study of T cells in Graves' hyperthyroidism and ophthalmopathy. General observations from the study: In simple terms, a model built on 13 V-J features told ophthalmopathy apart from stable hyperthyroidism. Prediction of ophthalmopathy progression came a median around 6.1 months pre-onset.

The source material, RNA transcripts, was used to amplify TCR beta CDR3 regions. HTBI primers were employed in a first-round RT-PCR of the TCR CDR3. TCRdb independently ran MiXCR on the multiplex PCR reads; one entry per CDR3 protein. In the table there are 620,000 or so distinct CDR3 sequences, about 14% of which are singletons. This clonotype was detected many times. Its target is not known. Each 10 ml fresh peripheral blood draw supplied the PBMCs. The V end lost 1 base, the J end lost 0 bases, and 10 bases lay between the germline ends. CDR1 is SEHNR, CDR2 FQNEAQ, per germline (reference sequence). There are 15 residues in the CDR3.

Sequenced input: blood. The chain joins TRBV7-9 to TRBJ2-7, with D possibly matching TRBD2 (6 bases). The source of this sequence is a woman in her 50s with Graves' ophthalmopathy. The CDR3 coding sequence is TGTGCCAGCAGCTTAGGGTTCGGGAGCTCCTACGAGCAGTACTTC. This sequence encodes CASSLGFGSSYEQYF.